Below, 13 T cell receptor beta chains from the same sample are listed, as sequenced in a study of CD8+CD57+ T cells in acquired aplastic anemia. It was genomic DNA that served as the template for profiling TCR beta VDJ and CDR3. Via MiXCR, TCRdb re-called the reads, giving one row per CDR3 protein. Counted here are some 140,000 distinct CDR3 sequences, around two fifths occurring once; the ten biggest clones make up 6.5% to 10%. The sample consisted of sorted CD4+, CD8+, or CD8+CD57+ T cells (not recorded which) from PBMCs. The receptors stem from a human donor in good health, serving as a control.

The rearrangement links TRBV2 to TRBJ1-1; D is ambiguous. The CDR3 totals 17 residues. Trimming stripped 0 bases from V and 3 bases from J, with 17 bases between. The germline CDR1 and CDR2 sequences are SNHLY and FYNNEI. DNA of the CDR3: TGTGCCAGCAGTGAAGCGCCAAGGGAGGGAGGCGACACTGAAGCTTTCTTT. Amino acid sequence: CASSEAPREGGDTEAFF.

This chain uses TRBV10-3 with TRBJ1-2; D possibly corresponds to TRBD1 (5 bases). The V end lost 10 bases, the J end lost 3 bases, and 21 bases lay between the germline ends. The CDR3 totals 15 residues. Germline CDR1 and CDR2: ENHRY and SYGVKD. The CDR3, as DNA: TGTGCCAGCATCCCGTCGAGGGGTTCCTACTATGGCTACACCTTC. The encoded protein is CASIPSRGSYYGYTF.

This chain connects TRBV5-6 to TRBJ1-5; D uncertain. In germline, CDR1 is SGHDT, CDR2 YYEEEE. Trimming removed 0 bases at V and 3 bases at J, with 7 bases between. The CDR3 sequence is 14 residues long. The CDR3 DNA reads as TGTGCCAGCAGCTTGGTAGGGTTCAATCAGCCCCAGCATTTT. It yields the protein CASSLVGFNQPQHF.

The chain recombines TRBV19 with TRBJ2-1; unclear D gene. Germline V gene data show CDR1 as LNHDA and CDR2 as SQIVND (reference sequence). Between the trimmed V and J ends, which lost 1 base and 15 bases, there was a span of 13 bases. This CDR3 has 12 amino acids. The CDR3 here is CASSIGPAVRFF. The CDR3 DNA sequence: TGTGCCAGTAGTATAGGCCCAGCAGTTCGGTTCTTC. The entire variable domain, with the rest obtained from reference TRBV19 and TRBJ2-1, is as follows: DGGITQSPKYLFRKEGQNVTLSCEQNLNHDAMYWYRQDPGQGLRLIYYSQIVNDFQKGDIAEGYSVSREKKESFPLTVTSAQKNPTAFYLCASSIGPAVRFFGPGTRLTVL.

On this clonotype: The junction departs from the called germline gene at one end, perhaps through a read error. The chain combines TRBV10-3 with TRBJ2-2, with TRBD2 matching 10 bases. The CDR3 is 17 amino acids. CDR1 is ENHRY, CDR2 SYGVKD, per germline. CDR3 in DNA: TGTGCCATCAGTGATTCGAGGCTAGCGGGAGCTTCCGGGGAGCCGTTTTTT. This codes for CAISDSRLAGASGEPFF.

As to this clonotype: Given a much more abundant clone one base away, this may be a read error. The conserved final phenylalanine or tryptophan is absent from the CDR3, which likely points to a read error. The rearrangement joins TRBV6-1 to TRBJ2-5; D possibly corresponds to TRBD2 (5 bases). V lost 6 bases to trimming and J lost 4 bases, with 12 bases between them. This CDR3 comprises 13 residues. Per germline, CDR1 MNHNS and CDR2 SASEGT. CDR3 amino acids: CASRRVMVETQYS. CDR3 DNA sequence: TGTGCCAGCAGGAGGGTGATGGTAGAGACCCAGTACTCC.

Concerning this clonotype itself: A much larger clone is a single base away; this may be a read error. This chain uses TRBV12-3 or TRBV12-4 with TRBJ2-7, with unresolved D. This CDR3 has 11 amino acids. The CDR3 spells CAGSLGPEQYF. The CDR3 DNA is TGTGCCGGCAGTTTAGGTCCCGAGCAGTACTTC.

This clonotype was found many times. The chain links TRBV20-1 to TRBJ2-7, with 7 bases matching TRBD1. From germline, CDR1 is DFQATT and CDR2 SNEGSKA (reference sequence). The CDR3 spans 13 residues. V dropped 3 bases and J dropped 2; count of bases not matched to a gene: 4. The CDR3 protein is CSASPGTAYEQYF. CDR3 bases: TGCAGTGCTAGCCCCGGGACAGCCTACGAGCAGTACTTC.

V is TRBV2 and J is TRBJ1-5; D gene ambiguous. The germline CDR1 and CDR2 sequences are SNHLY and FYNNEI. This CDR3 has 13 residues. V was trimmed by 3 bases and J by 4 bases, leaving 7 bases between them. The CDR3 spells CASSEEGNQPQHF. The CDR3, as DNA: TGTGCCAGCAGTGAGGAGGGTAATCAGCCCCAGCATTTT.

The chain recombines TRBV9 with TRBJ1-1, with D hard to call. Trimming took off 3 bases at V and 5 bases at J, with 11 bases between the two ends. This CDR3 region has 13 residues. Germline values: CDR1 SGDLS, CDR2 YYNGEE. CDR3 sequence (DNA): TGTGCCAGCAGCGGTCCCCTAGGTACTGAAGCTTTCTTT. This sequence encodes CASSGPLGTEAFF.

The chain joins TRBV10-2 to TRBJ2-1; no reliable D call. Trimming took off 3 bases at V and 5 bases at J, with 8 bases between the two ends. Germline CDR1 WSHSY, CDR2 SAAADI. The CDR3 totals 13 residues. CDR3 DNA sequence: TGCGCCAGCAGTGACGGTTACAACAATGAGCAGTTCTTC. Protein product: CASSDGYNNEQFF.

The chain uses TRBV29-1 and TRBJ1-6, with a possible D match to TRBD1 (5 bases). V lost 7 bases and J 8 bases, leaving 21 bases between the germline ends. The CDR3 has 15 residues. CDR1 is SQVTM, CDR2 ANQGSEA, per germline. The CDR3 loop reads CSAPPDPEGDSPLHF. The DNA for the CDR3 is TGCAGCGCCCCGCCCGACCCGGAAGGGGATTCACCCCTCCACTTT.

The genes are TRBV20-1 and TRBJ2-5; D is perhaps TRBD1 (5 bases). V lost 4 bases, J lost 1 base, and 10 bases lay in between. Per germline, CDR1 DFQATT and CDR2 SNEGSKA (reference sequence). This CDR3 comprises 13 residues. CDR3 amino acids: CSATRGSQETQYF. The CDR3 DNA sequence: TGCAGTGCTACTAGGGGTAGCCAAGAGACCCAGTACTTC.